A single sample gave rise to the 5 T cell receptor beta chains below, sequenced in a study of early T cells in non-severe SARS-CoV-2 infection. MiXCR was run by TCRdb on the 5' RACE reads, yielding one entry per CDR3 protein. The sample holds tens of thousands of distinct CDR3 sequences, roughly 5.3% seen once. Sequencing was carried out using whole blood. These receptors originate from an adult who was a healthcare worker with PCR-confirmed SARS-CoV-2 infection or an uninfected control (not recorded which).

This clonotype came up many times. The gene calls are TRBV13 and TRBJ2-7; D unresolved. Germline lookup yields CDR1 PRHDT and CDR2 FYEKMQ (reference sequence). V was clipped by 4 bases and J by 1 base, with 14 bases between them. The CDR3 covers 15 residues. The CDR3 nucleotides read TGTGCCAGCAGCTCGCGGACCCTAGGATCCTACGAGCAGTACTTC. It specifies CASSSRTLGSYEQYF.

This clonotype was counted at least ten times. This sequence joins TRBV6-6 and TRBJ1-1; D remains unclear. This CDR3 has 10 amino acids. The V gene's germline CDR1 is MNHNY and CDR2 SVGAGI (reference sequence). The V and J ends lost 4 bases and 6 bases respectively, with 3 bases between them. The DNA for the CDR3 is TGTGCCAGCAGTTCCCCTGAAGCTTTCTTT. It encodes CASSSPEAFF.

This clonotype came up many times. This chain links TRBV5-4 with TRBJ2-1; the D is unclear. The CDR3 totals 14 residues. The ends were cut back, 4 bases at V and 4 bases at J, with 12 bases in the middle. Germline V gene sequence: CDR1 SGHNT, CDR2 YYREEE (reference sequence). The CDR3 nucleotides are TGTGCCAGCAGCGGCCCGGCGGTTTACAATGAGCAGTTCTTC. Its translation is CASSGPAVYNEQFF.

The chain joins TRBV6-2 or TRBV6-3 to TRBJ1-1, with 7 bases matching TRBD1. The V segment lost 8 bases and the J segment 4 bases; nucleotides outside the gene matches: 10. Germline CDR1 MNHEY, CDR2 SVGEGT. CDR3 size: 14 residues. CDR3 bases: TGTGCCAGCGGAAGACAGGGCTTAATCACTGAAGCTTTCTTT. Amino acid sequence: CASGRQGLITEAFF.

This clonotype was seen ten or more times. J is TRBJ2-7 and V is TRBV12-3 or TRBV12-4; D not certain. The ends were cut back, 4 bases at V and 6 bases at J, with 25 bases in the middle. This CDR3 contains 17 residues. CDR3 residues: CASSSDISIGSFREQYF. CDR3 nucleotide sequence: TGTGCCAGCAGTTCCGATATCAGTATTGGCTCCTTTCGCGAGCAGTACTTC.